The 20 T cell receptor beta chains in this list originate from one sample, sequenced in a study of blood T cell repertoires in COVID-19. TCRdb's table, derived via immunoSEQ multiplex PCR, lists solely in-frame clones and lacks some. The profile covers approximately 400,000 clones, with around 89% appearing a single time and around 13% taken by the ten largest. The sample taken for sequencing was peripheral blood. All receptors derive from a woman aged 50 to 65 with COVID-19, enrolled during active disease.

The CDR3 loop reads CASSWGATDTQYF. CDR3 sequence (DNA): TGTGCCAGCAGTTGGGGAGCCACAGATACGCAGTATTTT. This sequence joins TRBV6-5 and TRBJ2-3; a possible D gene is TRBD2 (5 bases). Per germline, CDR1 MNHEY and CDR2 SVGAGI. V lost 4 bases and J lost 2, with 7 bases in between. CDR3 length equals 13 residues.

The chain is built from TRBV28 and TRBJ2-1; D is undetermined. The CDR3 totals 15 residues. Germline V gives CDR1 MDHEN, CDR2 SYDVKM. With 7 bases removed from V and 4 bases from J, the gap between germline ends came to 17 bases. Here the CDR3 reads CASNERIGLYNEQFF. The CDR3 nucleotides are TGTGCCAGCAACGAACGCATTGGGCTTTACAATGAGCAGTTCTTC.

The V gene is TRBV5-5, the J gene TRBJ2-7; 7 bases are shared with TRBD1. This CDR3 has 14 amino acids. Per the germline V gene, CDR1 is SGHKS and CDR2 is YYEKEE (reference sequence). Losses at the gene ends were 0 bases for V and 4 bases for J; bases not matched to a gene: 4. In nucleotides, the CDR3 is TGTGCCAGCAGCTTGGACAGGGGTTGGTACGAGCAGTACTTC. Its translation: CASSLDRGWYEQYF.

The chain employs TRBV29-1 and TRBJ2-3; D is undetermined. CDR3 length: 11 residues. CDR1 SQVTM and CDR2 ANQGSEA come from the germline V gene. Trimming pared 5 bases from V and 2 bases from J, leaving 5 bases between. The CDR3 is CSVQNTDTQYF. For the CDR3, the DNA is TGCAGCGTTCAGAACACAGATACGCAGTATTTT.

The CDR3 DNA sequence: TGCGCCAGCAGCTTGGACCTAGCGGTGATCTACAATGAGCAGTTCTTC. It yields the protein CASSLDLAVIYNEQFF. The chain combines TRBV5-1 with TRBJ2-1; 7 bases line up with TRBD2. The CDR3 totals 16 residues. The V gene end was trimmed by 0 bases and the J gene end by 3 bases; junction bases not matched to a gene: 6. CDR1 is SGHRS and CDR2 is YFSETQ in the germline V gene. Full variable domain (missing parts from reference TRBV5-1 and TRBJ2-1): KAGVTQTPRYLIKTRGQQVTLSCSPISGHRSVSWYQQTPGQGLQFLFEYFSETQRNKGNFPGRFSGRQFSNSRSEMNVSTLELGDSALYLCASSLDLAVIYNEQFFGPGTRLTVL.

The CDR3 is CASSQSFDSLGGYTF. The CDR3 DNA is TGTGCCAGCAGCCAGTCTTTTGACAGTCTTGGGGGCTACACCTTC. The chain combines TRBV4-2 with TRBJ1-2; perhaps TRBD1 as D (5 bases). The germline V and J ends were trimmed by 3 bases and 8 bases, with 19 bases remaining between them. This CDR3 has 15 amino acids. Germline V gene data show CDR1 as LGHNA and CDR2 as YNFKEQ.

This sequence joins TRBV6-5 and TRBJ2-7; D may be TRBD1 (5 bases). CDR1 is MNHEY, CDR2 SVGAGI, per germline. CDR3 size: 14 residues. The ends were cut back, 6 bases at V and 4 bases at J, with 16 bases in the middle. CDR3 in amino acids: CASSADSLGYEQYF. The CDR3 coding sequence is TGTGCCAGCAGCGCCGACAGTCTGGGGTACGAGCAGTACTTC.

This clone came up once. The chain links TRBV6-5 to TRBJ1-5; D possibly corresponds to TRBD1 (6 bases). CDR1 and CDR2 from the germline V gene are MNHEY and SVGAGI. The CDR3 is 12 residues long. DNA for the CDR3: TGTGTCCTCAGGGGAGCCAATCAGCCCCAGCATTTT. This gives the protein CVLRGANQPQHF.

CDR3 nucleotide sequence: TGTGCCTGGGAGATCCTGGGCGGCTACACCTTC. Protein product: CAWEILGGYTF. The chain combines TRBV30 with TRBJ1-2, with D unresolved. The CDR3 covers 11 residues. Trimming cost V 5 bases and J 8 bases, with 12 bases left between them. Per germline, CDR1 GTSNPN and CDR2 SVGIG (reference sequence). The complete variable domain, with remaining parts taken from reference TRBV30 and TRBJ1-2, reads SQTIHQWPATLVQPVGSPLSLECTVEGTSNPNLYWYRQAAGRGLQLLFYSVGIGQISSEVPQNLSASRPQDRQFILSSKKLLLSDSGFYLCAWEILGGYTFGSGTRLTVV.

This rearrangement joins TRBV29-1 to TRBJ2-7; TRBD2 is a possible D gene (6 bases). CDR1 and CDR2 (germline): SQVTM, ANQGSEA. This CDR3 is built from 12 residues. V was pared by 4 bases and J by 4 bases, with 11 bases between. CDR3: CSVVGRGYEQYF. CDR3 nucleotide sequence: TGCAGCGTTGTAGGGCGGGGATACGAGCAGTACTTC.

The CDR3 nucleotides are TGTGCCAGCAGCTTAGTAGGGGGGGATACCTACGAGCAGTACTTC. It codes for CASSLVGGDTYEQYF. J is TRBJ2-7 and V is TRBV7-2; possibly TRBD2 for D (7 bases). Trimming took 1 base from V and 2 from J, leaving 12 bases between them. The germline CDR1 and CDR2 sequences are SGHTA and FQGNSA. The CDR3 consists of 15 residues.

This chain joins TRBV30 and TRBJ1-2; TRBD1 might be the D (6 bases). CDR1 is GTSNPN and CDR2 is SVGIG in the germline V gene (reference sequence). The V end was cut by 7 bases, the J end by 4 bases, with 19 bases between. CDR3 length equals 14 residues. CDR3 loop: CAFGGGRLPYGYTF. DNA of the CDR3: TGTGCCTTCGGGGGGGGGCGCCTCCCCTATGGCTACACCTTC.

The V and J genes are TRBV6-4 and TRBJ2-3, with TRBD1 identical over 8 bases. Germline V gene sequence: CDR1 MRHNA, CDR2 SNTAGT. V lost 0 bases, J lost 4 bases, and 3 bases stayed unmatched. The CDR3 contains 15 residues. CDR3 region: CASSDSPGGADTQYF. For the CDR3, the DNA is TGTGCCAGCAGTGACTCTCCAGGGGGCGCAGATACGCAGTATTTT.

This chain uses TRBV15 with TRBJ2-5; D is possibly TRBD2 (5 bases). Germline loops: CDR1 LNHNV, CDR2 YYDKDF (reference sequence). V lost 1 base and J lost 5, with 14 bases in between. The CDR3 is made up of 15 amino acids. The CDR3 DNA follows: TGTGCCACCAGCAGAGGACGTCAAAGAGGGGAGACCCAGTACTTC. It yields the protein CATSRGRQRGETQYF.

In nucleotides, the CDR3 is TGTGCCAGCAGTGGAGGAGACAGGTGGAGCTACACCTTC. Translated: CASSGGDRWSYTF. The V and J genes are TRBV2 and TRBJ1-2, with D possibly being TRBD1 (6 bases). The germline V gene encodes CDR1 SNHLY and CDR2 FYNNEI. The CDR3 runs 13 residues. The V and J ends lost 4 bases and 9 bases respectively, with 15 bases between them.

This rearrangement joins TRBV6-5 to TRBJ1-1; a weak D match, TRBD1 (5 bases). Germline V gene data show CDR1 as MNHEY and CDR2 as SVGAGI. V was trimmed by 6 bases and J by 8 bases, leaving 16 bases between them. There are 13 residues in the CDR3. The CDR3 DNA is TGTGCCAGCAGCGTGGGACTCATCGTCGAAGCTTTCTTT. Amino acid sequence: CASSVGLIVEAFF.

This clone was recorded only once. The CDR3 region has the DNA TGTGCCATCCGGCGGGGAGAAAGTCAGCCCCAGCATTTT. This encodes CAIRRGESQPQHF. V is TRBV10-3 and J is TRBJ1-5; no definite D call. The CDR3 runs to 13 residues. Germline V CDR1 and CDR2: ENHRY, SYGVKD. V lost 8 bases, J lost 6 bases, and 14 bases lay in between.

A single count supports this clone. This chain connects TRBV3-1 (or the pseudogene TRBV3-2) to TRBJ1-1; D may be TRBD1 (6 bases). Germline loops: CDR1 LGHDT, CDR2 YNNKEL (reference sequence). The CDR3 is 17 amino acids. Trimming took off 6 bases at V and 1 base at J, with 21 bases between the two ends. The CDR3 sequence is CASSPDRLREPNTEAFF. DNA for the CDR3: TGTGCCAGCAGTCCCGACAGGCTCCGCGAACCGAACACTGAAGCTTTCTTT.

This clone came up once. This chain connects TRBV28 to TRBJ1-6; D is possibly TRBD1 (5 bases). This CDR3 region has 14 residues. The germline gives CDR1 MDHEN, CDR2 SYDVKM. Trimming left V 7 bases short and J 8 bases short, with 15 bases between. DNA of the CDR3: TGTGCCAGCACCCCGGGGGGAAATGATTCACCCCTCCACTTT. Amino acid sequence: CASTPGGNDSPLHF.

This clone showed up just a few times. V gene TRBV5-1 combines with J gene TRBJ2-6; 9 bases map to TRBD2. The ends lost 2 bases at V and 0 bases at J; junction bases unmatched: 6. Per germline, CDR1 SGHRS and CDR2 YFSETQ. This CDR3 spans 18 amino acids. The CDR3 loop is CASSLIAGVTSGANVLTF. DNA for the CDR3: TGCGCCAGCAGCTTAATAGCGGGGGTTACCTCTGGGGCCAACGTCCTGACTTTC.